This passage covers 22 T cell receptor beta chains from one sample sequenced in a study of regulatory T cells in long-lasting Graves disease. The time point here: newly diagnosed GD, antithyroid drugs for less than 3 months. The TCR library was made from RNA extracted from PBMCs. Investigators prepared the TCR beta libraries by applying iRepertoire HTBI primers and Arm-PCR of CDR3 regions. TCRdb analysed the multiplex PCR reads with MiXCR anew, one entry per CDR3 protein. Of approximately 390,000 distinct CDR3 sequences in the sample, around 15% are singletons; the top ten hold over 20%. In addition, the sample was reused for a study of T cells in Graves' hyperthyroidism and ophthalmopathy.

Sequences were derived from peripheral blood mononuclear cells (PBMCs), sampled at new diagnosis, from a patient treated with antithyroid drugs. Receptors originate from a woman younger than 35 with Graves disease.

This clonotype was seen at least ten times. The rearrangement links TRBV30 to TRBJ1-4; TRBD1 is a possible D gene (6 bases). The V gene's germline CDR1 is GTSNPN and CDR2 SVGIG (reference sequence). Trimming removed 5 bases at V and 3 bases at J, with 16 bases between. The CDR3 covers 15 residues. Here the CDR3 DNA reads TGTGCCTGGGCTCAACCGGGGGCCTCTAATGAAAAACTGTTTTTT. Translating gives CAWAQPGASNEKLFF.

CDR3 region: CASSVGLAGTTDTQYF. The DNA of the CDR3 is TGTGCCAGCAGCGTAGGGCTAGCGGGAACCACAGATACGCAGTATTTT. The V and J genes are TRBV9 and TRBJ2-3; TRBD2 matches 9 bases. Trimming at V came to 0 bases and at J to 2 bases, leaving 4 bases not matched to a gene. Germline CDR1 SGDLS, CDR2 YYNGEE. This CDR3 spans 16 amino acids.

The table lists this clonotype with many counts. The CDR3 coding sequence is TGTGCCAGCAGCCCAGGGACAGGGGGACGTAACACTGAAGCTTTCTTT. It is translated as CASSPGTGGRNTEAFF. The V call is TRBV11-2, the J call TRBJ1-1; 11 bases agree with TRBD1. With V trimmed by 5 bases and J by 2 bases, 7 bases remained unmatched. Germline CDR1 is SGHAT and CDR2 is FQNNGV. The CDR3 runs 16 residues.

In this sample, this clonotype turned up many times. J is TRBJ2-4 and V is TRBV28, with TRBD2 matching over 8 bases. The length of the CDR3 is 15 residues. Germline trimming cut 2 bases from V and 7 bases from J; bases unmatched to any gene: 7. Germline CDR1 reads MDHEN; CDR2 reads SYDVKM. The CDR3: CASSLQGTSDNIQYF. The CDR3 DNA sequence: TGTGCCAGCAGTTTACAGGGGACTAGTGATAACATTCAGTACTTC.

The genes are TRBV9 and TRBJ1-6, with unresolved D. The V end lost 4 bases, the J end lost 10 bases, and 18 bases lay between the germline ends. CDR3 length equals 15 residues. CDR1 and CDR2 (germline): SGDLS, YYNGEE. The CDR3: CASSPQVVPESPLHF. DNA for the CDR3: TGTGCCAGCAGCCCGCAAGTGGTCCCTGAATCACCCCTCCACTTT.

This clonotype has at least ten counts. The chain combines TRBV3-1 with TRBJ1-2; 7 positions match TRBD1. The CDR3 consists of 18 residues. Germline V gene lookup returns CDR1 LGHDT and CDR2 YNNKEL (reference sequence). V dropped 1 base and J dropped 7; count of bases not matched to a gene: 18. The CDR3 reads CASSQVVSPRVAGGGYTF. CDR3 coding DNA: TGTGCCAGCAGCCAAGTGGTATCCCCCCGGGTGGCAGGGGGTGGCTACACCTTC.

This clonotype appeared many times. This sequence joins TRBV29-1 and TRBJ1-2; D is possibly TRBD1 (5 bases). CDR3 length equals 11 residues. V was clipped by 3 bases and J by 4 bases, with 6 bases between them. CDR1 and CDR2 from the germline V gene are SQVTM and ANQGSEA. This chain's CDR3 is CSVDRVYGYTF. The CDR3, as DNA: TGCAGCGTTGACAGGGTCTATGGCTACACCTTC. The variable domain in full, with the rest retrieved from reference TRBV29-1 and TRBJ1-2, is SAVISQKPSRDICQRGTSLTIQCQVDSQVTMMFWYRQQPGQSLTLIATANQGSEATYESGFVIDKFPISRPNLTFSTLTVSNMSPEDSSIYLCSVDRVYGYTFGSGTRLTVV.

The CDR3 protein is CASSLVAGTIGELFF. For the CDR3, the DNA is TGCGCCAGCAGCTTGGTAGCGGGAACCATCGGGGAGCTGTTTTTT. V is TRBV5-1 and J is TRBJ2-2; 8 nucleotides line up with TRBD2. This CDR3 spans 15 amino acids. Unmatched junction bases numbered 5, after V lost 0 bases and J lost 7 bases. From germline, CDR1 is SGHRS and CDR2 YFSETQ.

In this sample, this clonotype turned up many times. The chain recombines TRBV7-3 with TRBJ1-1; D unclear. The ends were cut back, 0 bases at V and 4 bases at J, with 9 bases in the middle. Germline V CDR1 and CDR2: SGHTA, FQGTGA. The CDR3 runs to 14 residues. CDR3 region: CASSLTGGTTEAFF. DNA for the CDR3: TGTGCCAGCAGCTTAACCGGCGGCACCACTGAAGCTTTCTTT.

The chain joins TRBV5-1 to TRBJ2-1; the match to TRBD1 covers 10 bases. Germline-derived CDR1 and CDR2 are SGHRS and YFSETQ. The CDR3 covers 14 residues. V lost 4 bases to trimming and J lost 6 bases; unmatched junction nucleotides: 4. The CDR3 DNA reads TGCGCCAGCAGCCTCGGGACAGGGGCCAATGAGCAGTTCTTC. It is translated as CASSLGTGANEQFF. The whole variable domain, filled in from reference TRBV5-1 and TRBJ2-1, reads KAGVTQTPRYLIKTRGQQVTLSCSPISGHRSVSWYQQTPGQGLQFLFEYFSETQRNKGNFPGRFSGRQFSNSRSEMNVSTLELGDSALYLCASSLGTGANEQFFGPGTRLTVL.

This clonotype was seen a single time. A read error may be the cause here, since a much bigger clone is one base away. The J gene is TRBJ2-7, the V gene TRBV18; D possibly corresponds to TRBD2 (5 bases). CDR3 size: 16 residues. Germline CDR1 and CDR2: KGHSH and LQKENI. The CDR3 loop reads CASSPTTGSRAYERYF. The CDR3 coding sequence is TGTGCCAGCTCACCTACAACTGGGTCGCGGGCCTACGAGCGGTACTTC.

At least ten counts were recorded for this clonotype. The genes are TRBV27 and TRBJ1-1; maybe TRBD1 (5 bases). The V gene lost 5 bases and the J gene lost 1 base, with 11 bases spanning the gap. CDR1 MNHEY and CDR2 SMNVEV come from the germline V gene (reference sequence). The CDR3 length is 14 residues. CDR3 sequence (DNA): TGTGCCAGCAGTGGGAGACAGACGAACACTGAAGCTTTCTTT. Translating gives CASSGRQTNTEAFF.

Many counts were recorded for this clonotype. The rearrangement links TRBV6-2 or TRBV6-3 to TRBJ2-7; D unclear. This CDR3 contains 14 residues. Per germline, CDR1 MNHEY and CDR2 SVGEGT. With 4 bases removed from V and 6 bases from J, the gap between germline ends came to 16 bases. The CDR3 sequence: CASSSTFDILEQYF. DNA of the CDR3: TGTGCCAGCAGTTCCACCTTCGACATCCTCGAGCAGTACTTC.

The rearrangement joins TRBV4-1 to TRBJ2-7, with TRBD1 identical over 8 bases. J lost 0 bases, V lost 3 bases, and 10 bases had no gene match. From germline, CDR1 is MGHRA and CDR2 YSYEKL. This CDR3 is 17 amino acids long. CDR3: CASSHDSGQGSSYEQYF. The CDR3 DNA sequence: TGCGCCAGCAGCCACGACTCTGGACAGGGTAGCTCCTACGAGCAGTACTTC.

This clonotype showed up many times. This chain connects TRBV5-1 to TRBJ2-5, with 9 bases identical to TRBD1. The V and J ends lost 0 bases and 6 bases, in that order; junction bases with no gene match: 9. The CDR3 is made up of 16 amino acids. CDR1 and CDR2 (germline): SGHRS, YFSETQ. CDR3 in amino acids: CASSLEGQGRAKTQYF. CDR3 in DNA: TGCGCCAGCAGCTTGGAAGGACAGGGGAGGGCTAAGACCCAGTACTTC.

This clonotype was observed many times. The chain joins TRBV20-1 to TRBJ2-5, with D perhaps matching TRBD1 or TRBD2 (5 bases each). Per germline, CDR1 DFQATT and CDR2 SNEGSKA (reference sequence). The CDR3 covers 13 residues. The V and J ends lost 4 bases and 2 bases respectively, with 11 bases between them. The CDR3 loop is CSATGTDQETQYF. CDR3 in DNA: TGCAGTGCTACCGGGACGGATCAAGAGACCCAGTACTTC.

This clonotype was seen more than once but under ten times. The chain links TRBV6-1 to TRBJ1-1; 8 bases line up with TRBD1. J gave up 1 base and V 5 bases, and 9 bases lay outside the gene matches. Germline V CDR1 and CDR2: MNHNS, SASEGT. The CDR3 sequence is 16 residues long. CDR3 sequence: CASSNTGGQANTEAFF. CDR3 nucleotide sequence: TGTGCCAGCAGTAATACCGGGGGACAGGCGAACACTGAAGCTTTCTTT.

Many counts were recorded for this clonotype. The chain uses TRBV5-6 and TRBJ2-1, with 7 bases matching TRBD1. CDR3 length: 14 amino acids. CDR1 is SGHDT, CDR2 YYEEEE, per germline. V gave up 0 bases and J gave up 9 bases; unmatched junction bases: 6. The CDR3 here is CASSLVSGDSEQFF. The CDR3 DNA is TGTGCCAGCAGCTTGGTGTCAGGGGACAGTGAGCAGTTCTTC.

This clonotype was observed at least ten times. The chain uses TRBV5-5 and TRBJ2-3; perhaps TRBD1 as D (6 bases). Germline lookup yields CDR1 SGHKS and CDR2 YYEKEE (reference sequence). This CDR3 spans 13 amino acids. V lost 0 bases and J 8 bases, leaving 10 bases between the germline ends. The CDR3 nucleotides read TGTGCCAGCAGCTTGGTCGAAGGGGGTACGCAGTATTTT. Protein sequence: CASSLVEGGTQYF.

The rearrangement joins TRBV7-3 to TRBJ2-2; D may be TRBD2 (6 bases). Germline CDR1 is SGHTA and CDR2 is FQGTGA. V dropped 4 bases and J dropped 2 bases, with 17 bases sitting between them. This CDR3 has 17 residues. The CDR3 DNA sequence: TGTGCCAGCAGCTACTATCTTGCGGGAACTAACACCGGGGAGCTGTTTTTT. It codes for CASSYYLAGTNTGELFF. The entire variable domain, with the rest obtained from reference TRBV7-3 and TRBJ2-2, is as follows: GAGVSQTPSNKVTEKGKYVELRCDPISGHTALYWYRQSLGQGPEFLIYFQGTGAADDSGLPNDRFFAVRPEGSVSTLKIQRTERGDSAVYLCASSYYLAGTNTGELFFGEGSRLTVL.

This clonotype has just a few counts. The chain recombines TRBV14 with TRBJ1-2; D ambiguous. The CDR3 consists of 16 residues. Germline CDR1 and CDR2: SGHDN and FVKESK. V lost 0 bases to trimming and J lost 4 bases, with 15 bases between them. The CDR3 bases are TGTGCCAGCAGCCAAGATCGATTGACTTCAAGCTATGGCTACACCTTC. It yields the protein CASSQDRLTSSYGYTF.

To note about this clonotype: A much larger clone sits a single nucleotide away, making a read error possible. Without the conserved terminal phenylalanine or tryptophan, this CDR3 likely stems from a read error. This chain links TRBV20-1 with TRBJ2-5, with TRBD2 as a possible D gene (6 bases). V was shortened by 3 bases and J by 4 bases, with 12 bases between the two germline ends. Looked up from germline, CDR1 is DFQATT and CDR2 is SNEGSKA (reference sequence). The CDR3 loop spans 13 amino acids. CDR3 bases: TGCAGTGCTAGGTTCCGGGGGAGAGAGACCCAGTACTCC. This codes for CSARFRGRETQYS.